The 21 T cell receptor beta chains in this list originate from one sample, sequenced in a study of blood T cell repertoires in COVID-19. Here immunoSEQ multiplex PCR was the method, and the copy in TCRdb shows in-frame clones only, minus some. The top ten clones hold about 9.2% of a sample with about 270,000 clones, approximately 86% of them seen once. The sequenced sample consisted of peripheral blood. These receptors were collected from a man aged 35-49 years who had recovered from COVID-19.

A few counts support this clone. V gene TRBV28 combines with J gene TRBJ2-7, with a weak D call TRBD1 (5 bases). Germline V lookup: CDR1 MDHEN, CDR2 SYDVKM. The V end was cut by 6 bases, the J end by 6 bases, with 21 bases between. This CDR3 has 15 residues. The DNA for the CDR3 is TGTGCCAGCAGCCCATTTAGGACACCCCGCTCCGAGCAGTACTTC. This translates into CASSPFRTPRSEQYF.

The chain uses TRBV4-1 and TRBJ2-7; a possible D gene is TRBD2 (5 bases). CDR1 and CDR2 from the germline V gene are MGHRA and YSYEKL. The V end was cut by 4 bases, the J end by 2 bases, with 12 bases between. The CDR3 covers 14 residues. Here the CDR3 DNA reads TGCGCCAGCAGCCCGGACTCCCCCCCCTACGAGCAGTACTTC. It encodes CASSPDSPPYEQYF.

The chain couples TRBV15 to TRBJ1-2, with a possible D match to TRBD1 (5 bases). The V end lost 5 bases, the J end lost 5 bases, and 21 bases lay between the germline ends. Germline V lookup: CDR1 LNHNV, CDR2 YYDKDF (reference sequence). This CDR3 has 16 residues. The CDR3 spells CATSAGPQGGWYGYTF. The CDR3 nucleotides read TGTGCCACCAGCGCCGGGCCCCAGGGCGGTTGGTATGGCTACACCTTC. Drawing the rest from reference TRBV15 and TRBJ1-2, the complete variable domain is DAMVIQNPRYQVTQFGKPVTLSCSQTLNHNVMYWYQQKSSQAPKLLFHYYDKDFNNEADTPDNFQSRRPNTSFCFLDIRSPGLGDTAMYLCATSAGPQGGWYGYTFGSGTRLTVV.

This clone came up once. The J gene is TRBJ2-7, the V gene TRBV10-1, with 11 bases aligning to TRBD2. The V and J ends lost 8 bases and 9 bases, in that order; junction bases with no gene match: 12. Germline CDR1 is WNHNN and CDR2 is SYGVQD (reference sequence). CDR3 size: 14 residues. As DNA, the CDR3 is TGCGCCAGCTCTCCCGGGGGGACTAGCGGAGTGCAGTACTTC. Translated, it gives CASSPGGTSGVQYF.

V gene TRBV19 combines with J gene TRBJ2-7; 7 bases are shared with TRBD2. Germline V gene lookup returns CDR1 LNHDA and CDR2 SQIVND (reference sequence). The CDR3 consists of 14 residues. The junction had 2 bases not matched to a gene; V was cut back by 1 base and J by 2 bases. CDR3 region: CASSIGAGPYEQYF. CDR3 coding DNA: TGTGCCAGTAGTATAGGAGCGGGGCCCTACGAGCAGTACTTC.

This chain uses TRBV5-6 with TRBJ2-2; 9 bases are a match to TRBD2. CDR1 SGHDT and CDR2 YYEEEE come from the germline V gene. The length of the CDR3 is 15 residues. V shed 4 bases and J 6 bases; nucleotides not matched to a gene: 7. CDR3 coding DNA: TGTGCCAGCAGCGAGGCGGGGGGGCCGGCCGGGGAGCTGTTTTTT. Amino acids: CASSEAGGPAGELFF. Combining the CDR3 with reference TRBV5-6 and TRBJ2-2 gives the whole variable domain DAGVTQSPTHLIKTRGQQVTLRCSPKSGHDTVSWYQQALGQGPQFIFQYYEEEERQRGNFPDRFSGHQFPNYSSELNVNALLLGDSALYLCASSEAGGPAGELFFGEGSRLTVL.

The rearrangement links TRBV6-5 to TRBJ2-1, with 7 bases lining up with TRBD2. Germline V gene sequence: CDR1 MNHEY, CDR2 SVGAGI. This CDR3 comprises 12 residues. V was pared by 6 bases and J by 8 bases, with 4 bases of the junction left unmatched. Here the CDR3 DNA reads TGTGCCAGCAGCCGGGGGGTCGATGAGCAGTTCTTC. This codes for CASSRGVDEQFF.

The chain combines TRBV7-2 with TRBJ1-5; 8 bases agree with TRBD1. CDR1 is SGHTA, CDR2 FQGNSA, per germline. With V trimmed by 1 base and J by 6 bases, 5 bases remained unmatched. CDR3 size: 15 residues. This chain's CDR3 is CASSLVRGQGQPQHF. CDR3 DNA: TGTGCCAGCAGCTTAGTCAGGGGGCAGGGTCAGCCCCAGCATTTT.

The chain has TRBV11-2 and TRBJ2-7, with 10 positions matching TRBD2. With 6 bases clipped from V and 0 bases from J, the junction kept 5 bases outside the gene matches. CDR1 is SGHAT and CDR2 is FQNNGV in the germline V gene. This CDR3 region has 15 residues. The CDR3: CASRPTSGLSYEQYF. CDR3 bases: TGTGCCAGCAGACCGACTAGCGGGCTCTCCTACGAGCAGTACTTC.

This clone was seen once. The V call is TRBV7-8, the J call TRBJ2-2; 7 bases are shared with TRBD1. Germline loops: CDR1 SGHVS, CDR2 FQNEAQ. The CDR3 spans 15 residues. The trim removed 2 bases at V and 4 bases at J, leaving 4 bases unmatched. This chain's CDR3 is CASSLTQGSTGELFF. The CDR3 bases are TGTGCCAGCAGCTTAACACAGGGGTCCACCGGGGAGCTGTTTTTT.

CDR3 bases: TGTGCCAGCAGCTTAGATTGGGGCCGGGCAGCTAATGAAAAACTGTTTTTT. Amino acid sequence: CASSLDWGRAANEKLFF. J is TRBJ1-4 and V is TRBV7-9, with D perhaps TRBD1 (5 bases). Trimming shortened V by 1 base and J by 3 bases, and 15 bases separated the two germline ends. Germline-derived CDR1 and CDR2 are SEHNR and FQNEAQ (reference sequence). The CDR3 totals 17 residues. Drawing the rest from reference TRBV7-9 and TRBJ1-4, the complete variable domain is DTGVSQNPRHKITKRGQNVTFRCDPISEHNRLYWYRQTLGQGPEFLTYFQNEAQLEKSRLLSDRFSAERPKGSFSTLEIQRTEQGDSAMYLCASSLDWGRAANEKLFFGSGTQLSVL.

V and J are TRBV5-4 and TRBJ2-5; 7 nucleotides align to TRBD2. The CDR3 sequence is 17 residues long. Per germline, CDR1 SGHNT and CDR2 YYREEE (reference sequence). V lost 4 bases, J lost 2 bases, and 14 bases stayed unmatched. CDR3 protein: CASSGIWGAGKQETQYF. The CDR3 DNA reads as TGTGCCAGCAGCGGCATTTGGGGAGCGGGAAAACAAGAGACCCAGTACTTC.

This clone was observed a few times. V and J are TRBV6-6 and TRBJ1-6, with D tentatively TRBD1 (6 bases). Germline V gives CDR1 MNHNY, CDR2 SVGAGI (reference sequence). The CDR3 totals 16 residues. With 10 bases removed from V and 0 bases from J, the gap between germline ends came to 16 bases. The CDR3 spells CATRDNLGSYNSPLHF. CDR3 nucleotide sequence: TGTGCCACCAGGGACAATCTGGGCTCCTATAATTCACCCCTCCACTTT.

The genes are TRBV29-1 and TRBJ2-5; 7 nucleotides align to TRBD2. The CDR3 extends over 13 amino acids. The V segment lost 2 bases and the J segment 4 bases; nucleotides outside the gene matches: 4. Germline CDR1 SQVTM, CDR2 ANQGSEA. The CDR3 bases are TGCAGCGTTGAAACTAGCGTGAGAGAGACCCAGTACTTC. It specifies CSVETSVRETQYF.

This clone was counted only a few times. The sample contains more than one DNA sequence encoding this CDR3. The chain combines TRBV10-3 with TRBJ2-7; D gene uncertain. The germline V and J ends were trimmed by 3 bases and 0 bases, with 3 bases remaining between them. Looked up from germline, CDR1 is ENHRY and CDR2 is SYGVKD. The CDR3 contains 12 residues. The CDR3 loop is CAISDSSYEQYF. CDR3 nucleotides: TGTGCCATCAGTGACTCCTCCTACGAGCAGTACTTC.

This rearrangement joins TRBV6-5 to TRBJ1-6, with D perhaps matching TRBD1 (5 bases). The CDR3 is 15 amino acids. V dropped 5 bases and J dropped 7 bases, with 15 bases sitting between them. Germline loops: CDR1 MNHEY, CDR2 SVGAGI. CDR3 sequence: CASSPMQGGNSPLHF. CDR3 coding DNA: TGTGCCAGCAGTCCCATGCAGGGTGGGAATTCACCCCTCCACTTT.

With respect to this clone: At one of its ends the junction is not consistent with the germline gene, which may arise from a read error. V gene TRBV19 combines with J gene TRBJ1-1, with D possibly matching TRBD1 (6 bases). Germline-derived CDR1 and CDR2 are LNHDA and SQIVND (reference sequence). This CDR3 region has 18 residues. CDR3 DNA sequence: TGTGCCAGTAGAATAGCCGTGGGACACCGAAAAATGAACACTGAAGCTTTCTTT. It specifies CASRIAVGHRKMNTEAFF.

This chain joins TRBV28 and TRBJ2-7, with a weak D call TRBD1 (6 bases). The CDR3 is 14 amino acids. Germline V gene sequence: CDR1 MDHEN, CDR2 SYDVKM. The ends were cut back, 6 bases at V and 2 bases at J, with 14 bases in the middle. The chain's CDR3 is CASRTGISTYEQYF. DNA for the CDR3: TGTGCCAGCAGGACAGGAATATCAACCTACGAGCAGTACTTC.

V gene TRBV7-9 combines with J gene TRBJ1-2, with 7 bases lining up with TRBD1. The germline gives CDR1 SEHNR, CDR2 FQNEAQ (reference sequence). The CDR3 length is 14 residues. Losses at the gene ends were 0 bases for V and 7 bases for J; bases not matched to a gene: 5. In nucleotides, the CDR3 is TGTGCCAGCAGCTTAGCGGACAGGCCTGGTGGCTACACCTTC. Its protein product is CASSLADRPGGYTF.

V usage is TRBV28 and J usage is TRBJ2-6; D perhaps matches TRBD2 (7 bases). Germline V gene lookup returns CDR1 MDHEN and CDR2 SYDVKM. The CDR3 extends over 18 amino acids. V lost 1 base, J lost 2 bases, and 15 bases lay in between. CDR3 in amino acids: CASSLSGLGGPGANVLTF. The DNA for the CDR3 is TGTGCCAGCAGTTTATCCGGATTGGGGGGGCCTGGGGCCAACGTCCTGACTTTC.

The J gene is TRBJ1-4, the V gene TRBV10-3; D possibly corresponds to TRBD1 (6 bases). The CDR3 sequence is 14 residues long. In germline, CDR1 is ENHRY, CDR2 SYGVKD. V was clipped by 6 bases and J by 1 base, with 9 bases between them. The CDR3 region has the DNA TGTGCCATCAGAGGACAGAGAACTAATGAAAAACTGTTTTTT. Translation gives CAIRGQRTNEKLFF.